This passage covers 31 T cell receptor beta chains from one sample sequenced in a study of blood T cell repertoires in COVID-19. Sequencing was performed with immunoSEQ multiplex PCR; in TCRdb, only in-frame clones are kept and a portion is missing. The sample has 200,000 to 250,000 clones, less than 90% seen once; the top ten hold 20%. The sample consisted of peripheral blood. These receptors originate from a man aged 30 to 39 with active or convalescent COVID-19.

The rearrangement joins TRBV15 to TRBJ2-5; a possible D gene is TRBD1 (6 bases). Germline V gene data show CDR1 as LNHNV and CDR2 as YYDKDF (reference sequence). V was cut by 5 bases and J by 2 bases, with 15 bases left in between. This CDR3 is built from 15 residues. The CDR3 protein is CATSVQGRVQETQYF. CDR3 DNA: TGTGCCACCAGCGTCCAGGGGAGAGTACAAGAGACCCAGTACTTC.

This chain connects TRBV6-5 to TRBJ1-1; D is undetermined. The germline CDR1 and CDR2 sequences are MNHEY and SVGAGI. This CDR3 region has 16 residues. V lost 2 bases to trimming and J lost 0 bases, with 13 bases between them. CDR3 sequence (DNA): TGTGCCAGCAGTTACGATTGGGAGCAAATGAACACTGAAGCTTTCTTT. Translation: CASSYDWEQMNTEAFF.

This sequence joins TRBV19 and TRBJ1-1, with D possibly matching TRBD1 (6 bases). Germline CDR1 and CDR2: LNHDA and SQIVND (reference sequence). The CDR3 has 15 amino acids. V was pared by 5 bases and J by 0 bases, with 13 bases between. The CDR3 reads CASSGPGHLNTEAFF. The CDR3 coding sequence is TGTGCCAGTAGTGGCCCGGGACACTTGAACACTGAAGCTTTCTTT.

The J gene is TRBJ2-3, the V gene TRBV9, with TRBD2 as a possible D gene (6 bases). The CDR3 length is 17 residues. V dropped 3 bases and J dropped 2 bases, with 19 bases sitting between them. Germline loops: CDR1 SGDLS, CDR2 YYNGEE. The CDR3 loop is CASSDGTASLFTDTQYF. In DNA form, the CDR3 reads TGTGCCAGCAGCGACGGGACTGCCAGCCTATTCACAGATACGCAGTATTTT. Supplemented by reference TRBV9 and TRBJ2-3, the full variable domain reads DSGVTQTPKHLITATGQRVTLRCSPRSGDLSVYWYQQSLDQGLQFLIQYYNGEERAKGNILERFSAQQFPDLHSELNLSSLELGDSALYFCASSDGTASLFTDTQYFGPGTRLTVL.

The J gene is TRBJ1-6, the V gene TRBV6-5; a possible D gene is TRBD1 (6 bases). CDR3 length: 14 residues. Trimming removed 0 bases at V and 7 bases at J, with 7 bases between. Germline V gene lookup returns CDR1 MNHEY and CDR2 SVGAGI. DNA of the CDR3: TGTGCCAGCAGTTACTCGAGGGGGAATTCACCCCTCCACTTT. As protein: CASSYSRGNSPLHF.

The chain has TRBV5-1 and TRBJ2-3, with D perhaps TRBD2 (6 bases). V shed 5 bases and J shed 2 bases, with 12 bases lying between them. Germline CDR1 and CDR2: SGHRS and YFSETQ. The CDR3 is 14 residues long. CDR3 loop: CASRARGFTDTQYF. The CDR3 bases are TGCGCCAGCAGGGCGCGGGGCTTCACAGATACGCAGTATTTT.

The rearrangement uses TRBV7-2 and TRBJ1-1; D is undetermined. Between the trimmed V and J ends, which lost 5 bases and 4 bases, there was a span of 5 bases. The germline V gene encodes CDR1 SGHTA and CDR2 FQGNSA. There are 11 residues in the CDR3. The CDR3 nucleotides read TGTGCCAGCAGCCCGGGCACTGAAGCTTTCTTT. Translating gives CASSPGTEAFF.

This chain links TRBV19 with TRBJ1-2, with D perhaps matching TRBD1 (5 bases). Germline-derived CDR1 and CDR2 are LNHDA and SQIVND (reference sequence). The CDR3 loop spans 15 amino acids. V dropped 5 bases and J dropped 1 base, with 14 bases sitting between them. The CDR3 region is CASSLGQAYNYGYTF. The CDR3 DNA follows: TGTGCCAGTAGTTTGGGGCAGGCCTATAACTATGGCTACACCTTC.

The chain combines TRBV11-1 with TRBJ2-5; TRBD2 matches 7 bases. The CDR3 consists of 15 residues. The germline V gene has CDR1 SGHAT and CDR2 FQDESV (reference sequence). V lost 4 bases, J lost 3 bases, and 8 bases stayed unmatched. CDR3 sequence (DNA): TGTGCCAGCAGCTCCCTGGGGCTAGCGGAAGAGACCCAGTACTTC. This sequence encodes CASSSLGLAEETQYF.

The chain joins TRBV7-2 to TRBJ2-3; D is undetermined. Looked up from germline, CDR1 is SGHTA and CDR2 is FQGNSA. The CDR3 loop spans 13 amino acids. With 6 bases removed from V and 0 bases from J, the gap between germline ends came to 7 bases. DNA of the CDR3: TGTGCCAGCAGTTATAGTAGCACAGATACGCAGTATTTT. Translated, it gives CASSYSSTDTQYF.

This clone was counted only a few times. This chain uses TRBV28 with TRBJ1-1, with D perhaps matching TRBD1 (6 bases). Germline loops: CDR1 MDHEN, CDR2 SYDVKM. The CDR3 extends over 15 amino acids. V dropped 7 bases and J dropped 3 bases, with 18 bases sitting between them. CDR3 protein: CASTIFRGRDTEAFF. In DNA form, the CDR3 reads TGTGCCAGCACTATTTTCAGGGGAAGGGACACTGAAGCTTTCTTT.

V usage is TRBV11-2 and J usage is TRBJ1-1, with D unclear. Trimming stripped 0 bases from V and 7 bases from J, with 9 bases between. CDR1 SGHAT and CDR2 FQNNGV come from the germline V gene. The CDR3 contains 13 residues. The CDR3 loop reads CASSLDRQREAFF. For the CDR3, the DNA is TGTGCCAGCAGCTTAGATCGGCAGCGTGAAGCTTTCTTT. Full variable domain (outside the CDR3, taken from reference TRBV11-2 and TRBJ1-1): EAGVAQSPRYKIIEKRQSVAFWCNPISGHATLYWYQQILGQGPKLLIQFQNNGVVDDSQLPKDRFSAERLKGVDSTLKIQPAKLEDSAVYLCASSLDRQREAFFGQGTRLTVV.

The chain uses TRBV2 and TRBJ2-7, with 7 nucleotides matching TRBD2. CDR3 size: 17 residues. V lost 2 bases, J lost 0 bases, and 10 bases stayed unmatched. The V gene's germline CDR1 is SNHLY and CDR2 FYNNEI. The CDR3 region is CASSEWGQRGGSYEQYF. CDR3 sequence (DNA): TGTGCCAGCAGTGAATGGGGCCAGCGGGGTGGCTCCTACGAGCAGTACTTC.

V is TRBV9 and J is TRBJ1-3; possibly TRBD1 for D (5 bases). Germline CDR1 and CDR2: SGDLS and YYNGEE. The CDR3 is 15 amino acids. The V and J ends lost 3 bases and 0 bases respectively, with 10 bases between them. CDR3 region: CASSATGGSGNTIYF. DNA for the CDR3: TGTGCCAGCAGCGCTACCGGGGGCTCTGGAAACACCATATATTTT.

J is TRBJ1-1 and V is TRBV27; D might be TRBD1 (5 bases). The CDR3 contains 15 residues. V lost 5 bases and J lost 3, with 16 bases in between. The germline V gene has CDR1 MNHEY and CDR2 SMNVEV (reference sequence). The CDR3 region has the DNA TGTGCCAGCAGTCCCCGGGGGGGGACGGACACTGAAGCTTTCTTT. Its translation is CASSPRGGTDTEAFF.

The chain employs TRBV27 and TRBJ2-7, with TRBD2 matching over 16 bases. This CDR3 has 16 residues. V lost 1 base to trimming and J lost 7 bases; unmatched junction nucleotides: 4. Germline loops: CDR1 MNHEY, CDR2 SMNVEV (reference sequence). CDR3 region: CASSLLGLAGGEEQYF. The CDR3 DNA sequence: TGTGCCAGCAGTTTATTGGGACTAGCGGGAGGGGAAGAGCAGTACTTC.

The gene calls are TRBV6-5 and TRBJ1-6; D may be TRBD1 (6 bases). Germline V gives CDR1 MNHEY, CDR2 SVGAGI. Trimming stripped 6 bases from V and 9 bases from J, with 12 bases between. This CDR3 has 13 residues. This chain's CDR3 is CASSPKDSSPLHF. The CDR3 DNA follows: TGTGCCAGCAGCCCGAAGGACAGTTCACCCCTCCACTTT.

The rearrangement joins TRBV29-1 to TRBJ1-2; TRBD1 matches at 8 bases. The CDR3 is made up of 13 amino acids. V dropped 5 bases and J dropped 2; count of bases not matched to a gene: 4. CDR1 is SQVTM, CDR2 ANQGSEA, per germline. The CDR3 DNA reads as TGCAGCGTTTCCGGGACAGGCAACTATGGCTACACCTTC. It yields the protein CSVSGTGNYGYTF.

The chain recombines TRBV28 with TRBJ1-5; D might be TRBD1 (6 bases). The CDR3 spans 15 residues. Deletions cut 8 bases from V and 0 bases from J, with 14 bases between. Germline CDR1 and CDR2: MDHEN and SYDVKM. CDR3 sequence: CASRTGTISNQPQHF. In DNA form, the CDR3 reads TGTGCCAGCCGAACCGGGACAATTAGCAATCAGCCCCAGCATTTT. The whole variable domain, filled in from reference TRBV28 and TRBJ1-5, reads DVKVTQSSRYLVKRTGEKVFLECVQDMDHENMFWYRQDPGLGLRLIYFSYDVKMKEKGDIPEGYSVSREKKERFSLILESASTNQTSMYLCASRTGTISNQPQHFGDGTRLSIL.

This chain connects TRBV5-4 to TRBJ2-5; no reliable D call. The V and J ends lost 1 base and 0 bases respectively, with 7 bases between them. This CDR3 is built from 14 residues. Germline CDR1 reads SGHNT; CDR2 reads YYREEE (reference sequence). The CDR3 here is CASSLPEYQETQYF. DNA for the CDR3: TGTGCCAGCAGCTTGCCGGAGTACCAAGAGACCCAGTACTTC.

The chain has TRBV20-1 and TRBJ2-7; D call uncertain. Germline V lookup: CDR1 DFQATT, CDR2 SNEGSKA (reference sequence). The CDR3 runs 14 residues. V shed 3 bases and J shed 3 bases, with 15 bases lying between them. CDR3 DNA sequence: TGCAGTGCTAGTTGGGCACTCAAGAACTACGAGCAGTACTTC. Its translation: CSASWALKNYEQYF.

The gene calls are TRBV6-2 or TRBV6-3 and TRBJ2-1, with TRBD2 matching over 8 bases. The CDR3 sequence is 15 residues long. Germline CDR1 and CDR2: MNHEY and SVGEGT. V was clipped by 5 bases and J by 8 bases; unmatched bases: 11. As DNA, the CDR3 is TGTGCCAGCAGTAAACTAGCGGCGGGTGAGGATGAGCAGTTCTTC. Translating it yields CASSKLAAGEDEQFF.

The gene calls are TRBV28 and TRBJ2-3; TRBD2 is a possible D gene (5 bases). V was trimmed by 6 bases and J by 4 bases, leaving 17 bases between them. In germline, CDR1 is MDHEN, CDR2 SYDVKM. The CDR3 has 15 residues. CDR3 protein: CASSTLVREPDTQYF. In nucleotides, the CDR3 is TGTGCCAGCAGCACCCTTGTGAGGGAGCCAGATACGCAGTATTTT.

The V call is TRBV28, the J call TRBJ1-2; tentative D call: TRBD1 (6 bases). The CDR3 spans 12 residues. Germline V CDR1 and CDR2: MDHEN, SYDVKM. V gave up 10 bases and J gave up 5 bases, with 14 bases separating them. The CDR3 spells CATTGGRYGYTF. DNA for the CDR3: TGTGCCACCACCGGGGGGCGGTATGGCTACACCTTC.

The chain joins TRBV24-1 to TRBJ1-5, with D hard to call. V lost 1 base and J 4 bases, leaving 4 bases between the germline ends. CDR3 length: 13 amino acids. Germline V CDR1 and CDR2: KGHDR, SFDVKD. CDR3 sequence: CATSDFGNQPQHF. The DNA for the CDR3 is TGTGCCACCAGTGATTTCGGGAATCAGCCCCAGCATTTT.

The chain recombines TRBV4-2 with TRBJ1-3; the match to TRBD1 covers 7 bases. Germline CDR1 LGHNA, CDR2 YNFKEQ. Losses at the gene ends were 0 bases for V and 0 bases for J; bases not matched to a gene: 8. The CDR3 runs to 18 residues. The CDR3 bases are TGTGCCAGCAGCCAAGATTGGGGGACAGTAAGCTCTGGAAACACCATATATTTT. It encodes CASSQDWGTVSSGNTIYF.

The chain uses TRBV18 and TRBJ1-5; the D is unclear. V was trimmed by 0 bases and J by 1 base, leaving 10 bases between them. This CDR3 is built from 16 residues. CDR1 and CDR2 from the germline V gene are KGHSH and LQKENI. CDR3 protein: CASSPPGSGSNQPQHF. CDR3 nucleotides: TGTGCCAGCTCACCACCGGGCTCGGGAAGCAATCAGCCCCAGCATTTT.

This chain joins TRBV4-3 and TRBJ2-7; D is unresolved. The CDR3 spans 13 residues. Germline V gene lookup returns CDR1 LGHNA and CDR2 YSLEER. V was clipped by 0 bases and J by 9 bases, with 12 bases between them. CDR3 coding DNA: TGCGCCAGCAGCCAAGAAAGTTGGGCTGGGCAGTACTTC. Amino acid sequence: CASSQESWAGQYF.

This clone was counted only a few times. The V and J genes are TRBV5-8 and TRBJ1-5; TRBD1 agrees at 9 bases. Trimming cost V 4 bases and J 4 bases; bases outside gene matches: 3. The CDR3 loop spans 14 amino acids. Germline V CDR1 and CDR2: SGHTS, YDEGEE. The DNA for the CDR3 is TGTGCCAGCAGCGGGGACAGGGCTAATCAGCCCCAGCATTTT. It specifies CASSGDRANQPQHF. Based on the CDR3 plus reference TRBV5-8 and TRBJ1-5, the full variable domain is EAGVTQSPTHLIKTRGQQATLRCSPISGHTSVYWYQQALGLGLQFLLWYDEGEERNRGNFPPRFSGRQFPNYSSELNVNALELEDSALYLCASSGDRANQPQHFGDGTRLSIL.

This chain links TRBV7-2 with TRBJ2-7, with D uncertain. V was shortened by 5 bases and J by 3 bases, with 8 bases between the two germline ends. The germline CDR1 and CDR2 sequences are SGHTA and FQGNSA. The CDR3 runs 12 residues. For the CDR3, the DNA is TGTGCCAGCAGCCTTCTCCTCTACGAGCAGTACTTC. Translation: CASSLLLYEQYF.

This clone has only one observation. The chain uses TRBV7-9 and TRBJ2-1; no firm D call. Trimming left V 2 bases short and J 9 bases short, with 5 bases between. The CDR3 length is 11 residues. Germline-derived CDR1 and CDR2 are SEHNR and FQNEAQ (reference sequence). The CDR3 is CASSLTGEQFF. The CDR3 nucleotides read TGTGCCAGCAGCTTAACCGGTGAGCAGTTCTTC.